These 27 T cell receptor beta chains were sequenced from one sample in a study of follicular helper T cells after annual influenza vaccination. Indicated time point: 2014-2015 season, 7 days after vaccination. Profiled with immunoSEQ multiplex PCR; TCRdb holds only in-frame clones, not every one. The sample lists about 9,600 clones, around 86% seen once, with approximately 0.8% in the top ten. The sequenced sample was CXCR5- memory CD4+ T cells sorted from blood, obtained 7 days after influenza vaccination. The receptors originated from an adult who received the influenza vaccine.

This chain connects TRBV28 to TRBJ1-2; maybe TRBD1 (5 bases). Trimming pared 7 bases from V and 8 bases from J, leaving 20 bases between. The CDR3 is made up of 14 amino acids. Germline V gene lookup returns CDR1 MDHEN and CDR2 SYDVKM. The CDR3 DNA is TGTGCCAGCACCTCTACCAGGGTCATCTCCGGCTACACCTTC. This encodes CASTSTRVISGYTF.

V is TRBV9 and J is TRBJ1-3; tentatively, D is TRBD1 (5 bases). Trimming took off 0 bases at V and 0 bases at J, with 10 bases between the two ends. Germline assignment: CDR1 SGDLS and CDR2 YYNGEE. CDR3 size: 16 residues. The CDR3, as DNA: TGTGCCAGCAGCGTAGCCGGGACTGTCTCTGGAAACACCATATATTTT. It encodes CASSVAGTVSGNTIYF.

V and J are TRBV28 and TRBJ2-5; no clear D gene. Matching the DNA end better, TRBJ2-7 makes the J call doubtful. This CDR3 comprises 12 residues. Germline V gives CDR1 MDHEN, CDR2 SYDVKM. Here the CDR3 reads CASSLSRYEQYF. The DNA for the CDR3 is TGTGCCAGCAGTTTGTCCCGCTACGAGCAGTACTTC.

Written as DNA, the CDR3 is TGTGCCAGCAGCCAAGATGACAGGGGAGTTTGGGAGACCCAGTACTTC. It encodes CASSQDDRGVWETQYF. The chain employs TRBV14 and TRBJ2-5, with 8 bases aligning to TRBD1. Germline V gene lookup returns CDR1 SGHDN and CDR2 FVKESK. The CDR3 totals 16 residues. The V segment lost 0 bases and the J segment 5 bases; nucleotides outside the gene matches: 8.

The chain uses TRBV11-1 and TRBJ2-7; 9 nucleotides agree with TRBD2. This CDR3 is built from 16 residues. V shed 1 base and J 3 bases; nucleotides not matched to a gene: 7. Germline V gene sequence: CDR1 SGHAT, CDR2 FQDESV (reference sequence). This chain's CDR3 is CASSLGVSGRYYEQYF. The CDR3 nucleotides read TGTGCCAGCAGCTTAGGGGTTAGCGGGAGATACTACGAGCAGTACTTC.

The rearrangement links TRBV7-9 to TRBJ2-2; D is tentatively TRBD1 or TRBD2 (5 bases each). Germline CDR1 SEHNR, CDR2 FQNEAQ (reference sequence). This CDR3 is 16 amino acids long. V was pared by 3 bases and J by 4 bases, with 15 bases between. CDR3 sequence reads: CASSFQGRRPTGELFF. CDR3 sequence (DNA): TGTGCCAGCAGCTTCCAGGGACGGAGGCCCACCGGGGAGCTGTTTTTT. Full variable domain (outside the CDR3, taken from reference TRBV7-9 and TRBJ2-2): DTGVSQNPRHKITKRGQNVTFRCDPISEHNRLYWYRQTLGQGPEFLTYFQNEAQLEKSRLLSDRFSAERPKGSFSTLEIQRTEQGDSAMYLCASSFQGRRPTGELFFGEGSRLTVL.

This clone was counted between two and nine times. The chain recombines TRBV2 with TRBJ1-5, with 10 nucleotides matching TRBD1. The trim removed 6 bases at V and 5 bases at J, leaving 4 bases unmatched. This CDR3 region has 14 residues. CDR1 is SNHLY and CDR2 is FYNNEI in the germline V gene. CDR3 sequence: CASRAGTGDQPQHF. For the CDR3, the DNA is TGTGCCAGCAGAGCTGGGACAGGGGATCAGCCCCAGCATTTT.

This rearrangement joins TRBV4-3 to TRBJ2-3; 9 bases align to TRBD2. The trim removed 6 bases at V and 11 bases at J, leaving 15 bases unmatched. Germline V gene data show CDR1 as LGHNA and CDR2 as YSLEER. CDR3 length: 15 amino acids. The CDR3 loop is CASREDRGGAYLQYF. The CDR3 DNA reads as TGCGCCAGCAGAGAAGACCGCGGGGGGGCTTATCTGCAGTATTTT.

This chain uses TRBV10-3 with TRBJ2-1; 10 nucleotides line up with TRBD1. Trimming removed 4 bases from V and 6 bases from J; junction bases left unmatched: 6. The CDR3 loop spans 15 amino acids. Looked up from germline, CDR1 is ENHRY and CDR2 is SYGVKD. CDR3 DNA: TGTGCCATCAGTGTAGGGACAGGGGTAGGCAATGAGCAGTTCTTC. Translating it yields CAISVGTGVGNEQFF.

The chain uses TRBV6-5 and TRBJ2-1; D is uncertain. The CDR3 is made up of 16 amino acids. Trimming removed 0 bases from V and 0 bases from J, with 9 bases in between. The germline gives CDR1 MNHEY, CDR2 SVGAGI. The chain's CDR3 is CASSYSSMSSYNEQFF. The CDR3 bases are TGTGCCAGCAGTTACTCTTCCATGAGCTCCTACAATGAGCAGTTCTTC.

This clone was found once. V usage is TRBV2 and J usage is TRBJ2-1, with D tentatively TRBD1 (5 bases). V lost 6 bases to trimming and J lost 0 bases, with 9 bases between them. Germline V gene lookup returns CDR1 SNHLY and CDR2 FYNNEI. The CDR3 consists of 14 residues. The CDR3 reads CASSLDSSYNEQFF. CDR3 coding DNA: TGTGCCAGCAGCTTAGACAGCTCCTACAATGAGCAGTTCTTC.

The CDR3 nucleotides read TGTGCCAGCAGTTTATCCCCAAACTCGCCCCAGCATTTT. It codes for CASSLSPNSPQHF. This chain connects TRBV27 to TRBJ1-5, with no clear D. This CDR3 has 13 residues. Trimming shortened V by 0 bases and J by 9 bases, and 9 bases separated the two germline ends. CDR1 and CDR2 from the germline V gene are MNHEY and SMNVEV (reference sequence).

The chain couples TRBV12-2 to TRBJ1-1; the table's D call, TRBD1, was not checked against the DNA. TRBV12-2 has pseudogene status. This CDR3 region has 13 residues. CDR3 bases: TGTGCAAGTCGCTTCCAGGTTGGCACTGAAGCTTTCTTT. This sequence encodes CASRFQVGTEAFF.

This chain links TRBV10-1 with TRBJ2-5; D perhaps matches TRBD1 (6 bases). CDR3 length: 15 amino acids. In germline, CDR1 is WNHNN, CDR2 SYGVQD (reference sequence). V was clipped by 6 bases and J by 4 bases, with 18 bases between them. The CDR3, as DNA: TGCGCCAGCAGCCGCGGCCCTGGGGGCGTAGAGACCCAGTACTTC. Its translation is CASSRGPGGVETQYF.

This clone came up once. This rearrangement joins TRBV28 to TRBJ1-5; 7 positions agree with TRBD1. Germline-derived CDR1 and CDR2 are MDHEN and SYDVKM. The CDR3 runs 15 residues. The V segment lost 7 bases and the J segment 6 bases; nucleotides outside the gene matches: 12. The CDR3 DNA reads TGTGCCAGCACCAAATCCTCGGGACAGACTCAGCCCCAGCATTTT. Translating it yields CASTKSSGQTQPQHF. The full variable domain, completed using reference TRBV28 and TRBJ1-5, is DVKVTQSSRYLVKRTGEKVFLECVQDMDHENMFWYRQDPGLGLRLIYFSYDVKMKEKGDIPEGYSVSREKKERFSLILESASTNQTSMYLCASTKSSGQTQPQHFGDGTRLSIL.

This clone was counted a single time. The genes are TRBV19 and TRBJ1-3; no definite D call. Germline lookup yields CDR1 LNHDA and CDR2 SQIVND (reference sequence). This CDR3 has 15 amino acids. The ends were cut back, 0 bases at V and 1 base at J, with 7 bases in the middle. The DNA of the CDR3 is TGTGCCAGTAGTATAGATCAAGGGTCTGGAAACACCATATATTTT. Translating it yields CASSIDQGSGNTIYF.

This clone was seen a few times. The V gene is TRBV5-1, the J gene TRBJ1-5; maybe TRBD1 (6 bases). V was cut by 4 bases and J by 7 bases, with 15 bases left in between. This CDR3 has 14 amino acids. Germline CDR1 SGHRS, CDR2 YFSETQ. The CDR3 spells CASSPEGGQQPQHF. The DNA of the CDR3 is TGCGCCAGCAGCCCGGAGGGGGGGCAACAGCCCCAGCATTTT.

The CDR3 DNA reads TGTGCCTGGAAAATCCAAGGGCCCTATGGCTACACCTTC. The encoded protein is CAWKIQGPYGYTF. The gene calls are TRBV30 and TRBJ1-2; D is undetermined. The length of the CDR3 is 13 residues. Trimming pared 4 bases from V and 4 bases from J, leaving 13 bases between. The germline gives CDR1 GTSNPN, CDR2 SVGIG (reference sequence).

The chain carries TRBV5-1 and TRBJ1-1, with D unresolved. The germline CDR1 and CDR2 sequences are SGHRS and YFSETQ. The ends were cut back, 2 bases at V and 1 base at J, with 6 bases in the middle. The CDR3 is made up of 13 amino acids. CDR3 DNA: TGCGCCAGCAGCTTCTCAGAGAACACTGAAGCTTTCTTT. Translated: CASSFSENTEAFF.

The V and J genes are TRBV5-1 and TRBJ1-4, with TRBD1 as a possible D gene (6 bases). The CDR3 length is 14 residues. Germline values: CDR1 SGHRS, CDR2 YFSETQ. Trimming stripped 4 bases from V and 4 bases from J, with 11 bases between. As DNA, the CDR3 is TGCGCCAGCAGCCACAGGGACCTTAATGAAAAACTGTTTTTT. Its protein product is CASSHRDLNEKLFF.

The gene calls are TRBV12-5 and TRBJ1-6; D gene unclear. This CDR3 spans 13 amino acids. V gave up 1 base and J gave up 10 bases, with 8 bases separating them. Germline CDR1 LGHNT, CDR2 FRNRAP. CDR3 bases: TGTGCTAGTGGTTTGGAGGAGGGATCACCCCTCCACTTT. Translation gives CASGLEEGSPLHF. The whole variable domain, remainder taken from reference TRBV12-5 and TRBJ1-6, is DARVTQTPRHKVTEMGQEVTMRCQPILGHNTVFWYRQTMMQGLELLAYFRNRAPLDDSGMPKDRFSAEMPDATLATLKIQPSEPRDSAVYFCASGLEEGSPLHFGNGTRLTVT.

The genes are TRBV5-4 and TRBJ1-1, with 8 bases matching TRBD1. Germline V CDR1 and CDR2: SGHNT, YYREEE (reference sequence). The CDR3 has 14 residues. V dropped 4 bases and J dropped 4; count of bases not matched to a gene: 6. The CDR3: CASSGITGGTEAFF. The DNA of the CDR3 is TGTGCCAGCAGCGGAATTACAGGGGGCACTGAAGCTTTCTTT.

The genes are TRBV5-4 and TRBJ2-3; possibly TRBD2 for D (6 bases). CDR1 and CDR2 from the germline V gene are SGHNT and YYREEE (reference sequence). The CDR3 runs 16 residues. V lost 5 bases, J lost 4 bases, and 20 bases lay in between. CDR3 residues: CASRRGAGTPADTQYF. In DNA, the CDR3 is TGTGCCAGCAGGAGGGGTGCCGGGACTCCGGCAGATACGCAGTATTTT.

The V call is TRBV18, the J call TRBJ2-1; the D gene is possibly TRBD2 (6 bases). Trimming shortened V by 0 bases and J by 2 bases, and 8 bases separated the two germline ends. There are 15 residues in the CDR3. Germline V gene lookup returns CDR1 KGHSH and CDR2 LQKENI. CDR3 coding DNA: TGTGCCAGCTCACCACCGGGGGGAGCCTACAATGAGCAGTTCTTC. Translated, it gives CASSPPGGAYNEQFF.

The chain uses TRBV6-5 and TRBJ2-3; a weak D match, TRBD1 (6 bases). The germline V gene has CDR1 MNHEY and CDR2 SVGAGI. Trimming removed 0 bases at V and 4 bases at J, with 14 bases between. CDR3 size: 16 residues. DNA for the CDR3: TGTGCCAGCAGTTACTCGGGGTCAACAGGGTCAGATACGCAGTATTTT. Amino acid sequence: CASSYSGSTGSDTQYF.

The gene calls are TRBV7-2 and TRBJ2-7, with TRBD2 as a possible D gene (5 bases). The V gene lost 1 base and the J gene lost 1 base, with 14 bases spanning the gap. In germline, CDR1 is SGHTA, CDR2 FQGNSA. CDR3 length: 16 amino acids. CDR3 residues: CASSLVGGSESYEQYF. The DNA of the CDR3 is TGTGCCAGCAGCTTAGTGGGTGGGAGTGAATCCTACGAGCAGTACTTC. The variable domain in full, completed from reference TRBV7-2 and TRBJ2-7, reads GAGVSQSPSNKVTEKGKDVELRCDPISGHTALYWYRQSLGQGLEFLIYFQGNSAPDKSGLPSDRFSAERTGGSVSTLTIQRTQQEDSAVYLCASSLVGGSESYEQYFGPGTRLTVT.

The rearrangement uses TRBV19 and TRBJ1-6, with D unclear. CDR1 is LNHDA, CDR2 SQIVND, per germline (reference sequence). Deletions cut 8 bases from V and 7 bases from J, with 15 bases between. The CDR3 length is 14 residues. CDR3 bases: TGTGCCAGTTCCCCGGGAGTACTGAATTCACCCCTCCACTTT. As protein: CASSPGVLNSPLHF.